This T cell receptor beta chain was identified during a study of cytotoxic CD8 clonotypes in ibrutinib-treated CLL. Study observations and caveats: Researchers report that baseline clonality outpaced age-matched healthy donors and tracked circulating CD8+ T-cell counts.

The CDR3 is 17 amino acids. J was trimmed by 4 bases and V by 2 bases; bases with no gene match: 12. Germline V gives CDR1 MNHEY, CDR2 SMNVEV (reference sequence). Data came from immunoSEQ multiplex PCR; TCRdb stores just in-frame clones and leaves some out. Here the sample spans 150,000 or so clones, 60% to 85% being singletons. Comment on this clone: What it recognizes is unknown.

The V gene is TRBV27, the J gene TRBJ2-7; the match to TRBD1 covers 9 bases. This sequence originates from a human donor with chronic lymphocytic leukemia. The specimen comprised PBMCs, sampled after 24 months of ibrutinib treatment. This chain's CDR3 is CASSLAPGDRVGYEQYF. CDR3 nucleotides: TGTGCCAGCAGTTTAGCCCCGGGGGACAGGGTAGGGTACGAGCAGTACTTC.